These T cell receptor beta chains were read from a single sample in a study of blood T cell repertoires in COVID-19. The method was immunoSEQ multiplex PCR; TCRdb's version includes in-frame clones alone and lacks a portion of them. The data hold approximately 250,000 clones, with around 80% observed a single time. The sequencing input was peripheral blood. These receptors originate from a human donor in a cohort sampled during active COVID-19. The CDR3 runs from the conserved cysteine through the conserved F or W. Fields, in order: V gene, D gene, clone size, J gene, CDR3 length, CDR3 DNA, CDR3 protein. A D gene is named only where the DNA matches it firmly. Rows may omit the clone size; those that give it use once, few, many or a size class.

V: TRBV24-1; D: NA; size: NA; J: TRBJ1-2; length: 13; DNA: TGTGCCACCAGTGGTGGCCAGAACTATGGCTACACCTTC; CDR3: CATSGGQNYGYTF
V: TRBV10-2; D: NA; size: NA; J: TRBJ2-6; length: 14; DNA: TGCGCCAGCTCGCAGGGGCTTGGGGCCAACGTCCTGACTTTC; CDR3: CASSQGLGANVLTF
V: TRBV11-3; D: NA; size: few; J: TRBJ2-7; length: 14; DNA: TGTGCCAGCAGCTTAGGGGCGTCTTCCTACGAGCAGTACTTC; CDR3: CASSLGASSYEQYF
V: TRBV13; D: NA; size: few; J: TRBJ2-7; length: 12; DNA: TGTGCCAGCAGCACCCGGGAGACTAGGGCGTACTTC; CDR3: CASSTRETRAYF
V: TRBV28; D: NA; size: NA; J: TRBJ2-3; length: 14; DNA: TGTGCCAGCGTACAGGGATCTAGCACAGATACGCAGTATTTT; CDR3: CASVQGSSTDTQYF
V: TRBV20-1; D: NA; size: NA; J: TRBJ2-5; length: 11; DNA: TGCAGTGCTAGGACGGGGGAGACCCAGTACTTC; CDR3: CSARTGETQYF
V: TRBV6-2/TRBV6-3; D: TRBD1; size: NA; J: TRBJ2-6; length: 18; DNA: TGTGCCAGCAGTTCCCGACAGGGGGCTAGGGCTGGGGCCAACGTCCTGACTTTC; CDR3: CASSSRQGARAGANVLTF
V: TRBV24-1; D: NA; size: NA; J: TRBJ2-1; length: 15; DNA: TGTGCCACCAGTGATTTTAACGGGGAGAACAATGAGCAGTTCTTC; CDR3: CATSDFNGENNEQFF
V: TRBV19; D: TRBD2; size: NA; J: TRBJ2-7; length: 14; DNA: TGTGCCAGTAGTCCGAGGACTAGTGTCGGCGAGCAGTACTTC; CDR3: CASSPRTSVGEQYF
V: TRBV5-8; D: NA; size: NA; J: TRBJ2-3; length: 17; DNA: TGTGCCAGCAGCACCCATTTAGGGGGTACTAGCACAGATACGCAGTATTTT; CDR3: CASSTHLGGTSTDTQYF
V: TRBV6-5; D: TRBD1; size: NA; J: TRBJ1-4; length: 15; DNA: TGTGCCAGCAGTTACTCTCGACAGGGTATTGAAAAACTGTTTTTT; CDR3: CASSYSRQGIEKLFF
V: TRBV2; D: TRBD1; size: NA; J: TRBJ2-3; length: 15; DNA: TGTGCCAGCACCACCATGGGGACAGGGGTTAATACGCAGTATTTT; CDR3: CASTTMGTGVNTQYF
V: TRBV19; D: NA; size: NA; J: TRBJ2-7; length: 14; DNA: TGTGCCAGTAGTATCCGTAGGGGCGCGAACGAGCAGTACTTC; CDR3: CASSIRRGANEQYF
V: TRBV28; D: NA; size: few; J: TRBJ1-2; length: 12; DNA: TGTGCCAGCAGTGTCATGACTAATGGCTACACCTTC; CDR3: CASSVMTNGYTF
V: TRBV11-2; D: TRBD2; size: NA; J: TRBJ2-7; length: 13; DNA: TGTGCCAGCTCCTCCGGGGGGGCCTACGAGCAGTACTTC; CDR3: CASSSGGAYEQYF
V: TRBV6-5; D: TRBD1; size: NA; J: TRBJ2-1; length: 15; DNA: TGTGCCAGCACTTCCGGGACAGGGTCGTTCCATGAGCAGTTCTTC; CDR3: CASTSGTGSFHEQFF
V: TRBV5-1; D: TRBD2; size: few; J: TRBJ2-7; length: 16; DNA: TGCGCCAGCAGAGGGAGCGGGAGGGCCTTCTCCTACGAGCAGTACTTC; CDR3: CASRGSGRAFSYEQYF